This T cell receptor beta chain is from a study of HIV-infected patients and healthy controls. Study results and caveats: Only sixteen HIV-infected individuals were processed, a major limit on how widely findings apply. MAIT alpha-chain CDR3s were frequent in healthy controls, depleted in HIV+.

cDNA was made from about 480 ng RNA using alpha and beta constant primers. Each of the alpha and beta chains got its own library through chain-specific third strand synthesis with indices. All rearrangements within a chain used one primer pair; cDNA molecules carried barcodes. MiXCR, applied by TCRdb to the 5' RACE reads, yields one record per CDR3 protein. The table lists about 19,000 distinct CDR3 sequences, approximately 9.6% of them singletons. The repertoire came from unfractionated whole blood and reflected all unsorted peripheral T cells. This clonotype was observed many times. The antigen remains undetermined. Germline assignment: CDR1 DFQATT and CDR2 SNEGSKA (reference sequence). The germline V and J ends were trimmed by 0 bases and 7 bases, with 15 bases remaining between them. The CDR3 has 14 residues.

This chain connects TRBV20-1 to TRBJ1-1; maybe TRBD1 (5 bases). What was sequenced was blood. The TCR sequence derives from an adult in good health. The CDR3 DNA sequence: TGCAGTGCTAGAGATCGGGGGTTGCGAGATGAAGCTTTCTTT. This translates into CSARDRGLRDEAFF.